The clone carrying this T cell receptor (beta chain) was observed a handful of times. Its antigen is still unknown. The data stem from a study of response to subunit inactivated influenza vaccine. TCRdb called the RT-PCR reads again in MiXCR, with one record for every CDR3 protein. The table has about 520,000 distinct CDR3 sequences, approximately 7.8% seen once. V gave up 1 base and J gave up 6 bases, with 13 bases separating them. CDR1 SNHLY and CDR2 FYNNEI come from the germline V gene. This CDR3 has 14 amino acids. The study's findings and limits: After each seasonal influenza vaccination, few new T cells are recruited, the authors suggested.

The chain links TRBV2 to TRBJ2-7; the D is unclear. Specimen: PBMCs from blood, collected around 25 months after vaccination. The sequence was obtained from a man between 50 and 69 years old who received an inactivated influenza vaccine. CDR3 sequence reads: CASSEEWGPGEQYF. As DNA, the CDR3 is TGTGCCAGCAGTGAAGAGTGGGGTCCAGGCGAGCAGTACTTC.